This is a list of T cell receptor beta chains from one sample in a study of blood T cell repertoires in COVID-19. Data came from immunoSEQ multiplex PCR; TCRdb stores just in-frame clones and leaves some out. The repertoire consists of roughly 200,000 clones, with approximately 86% occurring once and the leading ten covering 10%. Source material: peripheral blood. These receptors all come from a woman aged 45 to 65 with COVID-19, enrolled during active disease. The conserved cysteine and the conserved F or W are not part of the CDR3 here. Each record gives: V gene, J gene, CDR3 length, CDR3 protein.

TRBV27,TRBJ2-6,14,ASRGQRLSGANVLT
TRBV5-1,TRBJ2-7,12,ASRSDGAGSEQY
TRBV13,TRBJ2-3,14,ASSSPSSGGADTQY
TRBV2,TRBJ2-3,17,ASPNGGGGAVASTDTQY
TRBV13,TRBJ1-2,12,ASSPGQVAYGYT
TRBV12-3/TRBV12-4,TRBJ2-5,11,ASSVGQVETQY
TRBV6-6,TRBJ1-1,13,ASSYSVVVNTEAF
TRBV28,TRBJ2-6,13,ASISGGSGANVLT
TRBV11-2,TRBJ2-2,14,ASSLVGREGTGELF
TRBV11-3,TRBJ2-7,14,ASSHFRETGESEQY
TRBV2,TRBJ1-1,12,ATRKSGPWEGAF
TRBV5-1,TRBJ2-7,11,ASSFSGSYEQY
TRBV12-3/TRBV12-4,TRBJ1-6,11,ASSFVGGSPLH
TRBV7-6,TRBJ2-1,13,ASSLGSWGGNEQF
TRBV5-6,TRBJ1-1,11,ASSSIMNTEAF
TRBV19,TRBJ2-5,12,ASSRTGSLKTQY
TRBV9,TRBJ2-3,13,ASSVSGGATDTQY
TRBV27,TRBJ2-7,11,ASSLTARDEQY
TRBV30,TRBJ1-6,14,AWTFQGGGRNSPLH
TRBV9,TRBJ1-4,13,ASSVAGTTNEKLF
TRBV19,TRBJ1-1,13,ASSMYGRTTTEAF
TRBV18,TRBJ2-4,14,ASSPPWGIAKNIQY
TRBV9,TRBJ2-7,11,ASSVAGNYEQY
TRBV11-2,TRBJ2-7,15,ASSLSSGGTTSYEQY
TRBV6-6,TRBJ2-1,13,ASSKGLAAYNEQF
TRBV5-1,TRBJ1-5,12,ASSYSSGGQPQH
TRBV11-2,TRBJ1-3,13,ASTPLRGSGNTIY
TRBV19,TRBJ1-1,12,ASKPDRMNTEAF
TRBV2,TRBJ1-6,14,ASSEARGDRGFPLH
TRBV7-2,TRBJ2-5,12,ASSGRGVRETQY
TRBV19,TRBJ2-7,11,ASSISRDYEQY
TRBV27,TRBJ1-5,12,ASSFGPSNQPQH
TRBV20-1,TRBJ2-1,9,SATQGIEQF
TRBV21-1,TRBJ1-1,17,ASSKALTPPDRRVTEAF
TRBV2,TRBJ1-4,12,ASSWNRFPEKLF
TRBV28,TRBJ2-1,13,ASSSPLGSYNEQF
TRBV3-1/TRBV3-2,TRBJ1-2,15,ASSQDRERRVRYGYT
TRBV28,TRBJ2-7,11,ASSPPGEREQY
TRBV5-1,TRBJ1-1,13,ASSSRQTMNTEAF
TRBV5-1,TRBJ2-3,16,ASSLLGLAGGRTDTQY
TRBV14,TRBJ2-7,10,ASRGGSIEQY
TRBV13,TRBJ2-3,10,ASSLYGGTQY
TRBV3-1/TRBV3-2,TRBJ1-2,12,ASSQKVQGRCYT
TRBV5-1,TRBJ2-7,11,ASSLGTGREQY
TRBV23-1,TRBJ2-6,19,ASSQIGPRTEGPSGANVLT
TRBV5-6,TRBJ1-1,13,ASSYVIGVGTEAF
TRBV28,TRBJ1-3,11,ASRRLSGNTIY
TRBV10-3,TRBJ1-1,13,AISGGQSMNTEAF
TRBV7-6,TRBJ2-1,14,ASSLAAGEGYNEQF
TRBV2,TRBJ1-2,11,ASSDRGTSGYT
TRBV3-1/TRBV3-2,TRBJ2-5,11,ASSQGIGVTQY
TRBV28,TRBJ2-1,14,ASSSSEAGAYNEQF
TRBV7-9,TRBJ2-1,13,ASSLGLAGVSEQF
TRBV5-1,TRBJ2-1,10,ASSSGTGWQF
TRBV5-8,TRBJ2-7,15,ASSTSHPGTGSYEQY
TRBV3-1/TRBV3-2,TRBJ2-2,13,ASSQVRGHTGELF